The entry below describes one T cell receptor beta chain. What this receptor recognizes is not known. No per-base quality is available; no much larger clone lies one base away. The sample belongs to a study of T-cell reconstitution after alpha-beta-depleted transplantation in children (dated by TCRdb to 2016 to 2017). Background for the entire study: T-cell immune reconstitution after TCRalphabeta/CD19-depleted allogeneic hematopoietic cell transplantation in children was quantitatively tracked in the study by means of TCR repertoire profiling.

Including the terminal cysteine and phenylalanine, the CDR3 comprises 15 residues. Of the read, only the CDR3 DNA is kept; its 45 bases are in frame from base 1. CDR1 and CDR2, per the germline V gene, are ENHRY and SYGVKD. Ends trimmed: V by 4 bases, J by 8 bases; bases unmatched to a gene: 9. Library creation used PCR. TCRdb names Illumina HiSeq 2500 as the instrument used. TCR libraries were prepared with molecular barcoding, using unique molecular identifiers to normalize TCRbeta repertoire quantification. Using fastp at Q25 and MiXCR, TCRdb reprocessed the public reads and kept productive beta chains. Under each unique CDR3 protein, matching rows form one entry showing the most common genes and DNA. In this sample the table shows 600,000 to 700,000 distinct CDR3 sequences, over 15% of which occur a single time. The ten biggest clones cover 1.1% of the sample.

The chain couples TRBV10-3 to TRBJ2-1; TRBD1 aligns with 9 central bases. Sequences were derived from PBMCs from the stem cell graft donor, sampled from the stem cell graft. This TCR came from a human donor who donated a stem cell graft to a child with acute myeloid leukemia. The CDR3 reads as follows: CAISAPGTGSHEQFF. The DNA sequence is TGTGCCATCAGTGCCCCCGGGACAGGGTCCCATGAGCAGTTCTTC.